This TCR beta chain was sequenced during a study of radiotherapy plus CTLA-4 blockade in lung cancer. Study-wide results and limits: Clones derived from tumor TCRs expanded in blood after radiotherapy plus ipilimumab.

Some clones are missing from TCRdb's copy, which holds only in-frame ones; the method was immunoSEQ multiplex PCR. The data contain about 88,000 clones, 72% of them singletons. In regard to this clone: What it binds is unknown.

Germline CDR1 reads MNHNS; CDR2 reads SASEGT. The trim removed 6 bases at V and 2 bases at J, leaving 6 bases unmatched. The CDR3 consists of 15 residues. This specimen was peripheral blood, taken from a patient treated with radiotherapy plus ipilimumab. The chain combines TRBV6-1 with TRBJ2-5; 10 bases map to TRBD1. The clonotype comes from a human donor with non-small cell lung cancer that progressed on radiotherapy plus ipilimumab. In DNA, the CDR3 is TGTGCCAGCAGACGGGGGGACAGGGGTCAAGAGACCCAGTACTTC. This gives the protein CASRRGDRGQETQYF.